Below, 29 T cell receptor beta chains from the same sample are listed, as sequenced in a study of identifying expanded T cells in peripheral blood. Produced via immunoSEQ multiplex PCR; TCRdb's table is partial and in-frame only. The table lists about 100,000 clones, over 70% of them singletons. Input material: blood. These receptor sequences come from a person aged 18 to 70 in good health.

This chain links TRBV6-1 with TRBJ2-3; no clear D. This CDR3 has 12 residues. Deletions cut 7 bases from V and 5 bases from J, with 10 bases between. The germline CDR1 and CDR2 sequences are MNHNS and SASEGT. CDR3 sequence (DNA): TGTGCCAGCACCACCCACAGAGATACGCAGTATTTT. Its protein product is CASTTHRDTQYF.

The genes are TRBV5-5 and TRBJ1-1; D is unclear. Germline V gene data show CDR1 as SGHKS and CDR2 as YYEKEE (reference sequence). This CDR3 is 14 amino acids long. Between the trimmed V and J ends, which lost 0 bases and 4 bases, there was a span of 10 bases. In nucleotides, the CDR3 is TGTGCCAGCAGCTTGGTTAGCTCCGTCACTGAAGCTTTCTTT. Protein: CASSLVSSVTEAFF.

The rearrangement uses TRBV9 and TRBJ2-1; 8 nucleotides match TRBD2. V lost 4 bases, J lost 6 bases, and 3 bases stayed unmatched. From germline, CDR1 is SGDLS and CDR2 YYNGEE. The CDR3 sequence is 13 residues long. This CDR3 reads CASSPGRGNEQFF. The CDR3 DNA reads TGTGCCAGCAGCCCCGGGAGGGGCAATGAGCAGTTCTTC.

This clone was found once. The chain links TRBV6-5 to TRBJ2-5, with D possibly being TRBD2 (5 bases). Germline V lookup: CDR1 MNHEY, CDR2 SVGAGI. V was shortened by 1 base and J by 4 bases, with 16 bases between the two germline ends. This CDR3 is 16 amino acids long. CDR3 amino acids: CASSYYRTPGGETQYF. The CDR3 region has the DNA TGTGCCAGCAGTTACTACCGGACTCCCGGTGGAGAGACCCAGTACTTC.

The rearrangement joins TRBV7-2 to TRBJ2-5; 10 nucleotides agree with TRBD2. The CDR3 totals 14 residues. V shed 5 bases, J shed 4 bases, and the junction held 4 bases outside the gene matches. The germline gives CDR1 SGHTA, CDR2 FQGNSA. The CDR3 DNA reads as TGTGCCAGCAGCCCAAGACTAGCGGGAGAGACCCAGTACTTC. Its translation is CASSPRLAGETQYF.

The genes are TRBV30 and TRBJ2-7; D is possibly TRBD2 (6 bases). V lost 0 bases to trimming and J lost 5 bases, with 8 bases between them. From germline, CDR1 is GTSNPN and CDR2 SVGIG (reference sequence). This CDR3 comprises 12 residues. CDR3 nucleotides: TGTGCCTGGAGTGTGGGGGGAGACGAGCAGTACTTC. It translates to CAWSVGGDEQYF.

The CDR3 DNA follows: TGCGCCAGCAGCCAAGGCGGCGGATATGGCTACACCTTC. As protein: CASSQGGGYGYTF. This chain uses TRBV4-1 with TRBJ1-2; D gene uncertain. Trimming cost V 1 base and J 5 bases, with 8 bases left between them. This CDR3 is 13 amino acids long. Germline CDR1 reads MGHRA; CDR2 reads YSYEKL.

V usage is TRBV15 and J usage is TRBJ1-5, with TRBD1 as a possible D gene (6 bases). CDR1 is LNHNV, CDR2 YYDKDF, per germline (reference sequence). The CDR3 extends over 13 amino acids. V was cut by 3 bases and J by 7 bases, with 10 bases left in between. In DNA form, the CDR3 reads TGTGCCACCAGCAGGGGGGGCGGGCAGCCCCAGCATTTT. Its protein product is CATSRGGGQPQHF.

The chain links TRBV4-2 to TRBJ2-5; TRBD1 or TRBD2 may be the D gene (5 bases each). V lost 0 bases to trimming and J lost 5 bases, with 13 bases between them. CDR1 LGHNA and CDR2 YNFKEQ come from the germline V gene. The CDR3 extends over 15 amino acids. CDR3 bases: TGTGCCAGCAGCCAAGATAGAGGGGTCGGGGAGACCCAGTACTTC. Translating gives CASSQDRGVGETQYF.

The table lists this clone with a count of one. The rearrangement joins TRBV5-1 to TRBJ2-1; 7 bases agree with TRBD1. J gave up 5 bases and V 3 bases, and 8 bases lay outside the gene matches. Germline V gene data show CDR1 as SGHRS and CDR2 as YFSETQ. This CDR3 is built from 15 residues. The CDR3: CASSSALGQHNEQFF. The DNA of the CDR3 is TGCGCCAGCAGCTCCGCCCTGGGACAGCACAATGAGCAGTTCTTC.

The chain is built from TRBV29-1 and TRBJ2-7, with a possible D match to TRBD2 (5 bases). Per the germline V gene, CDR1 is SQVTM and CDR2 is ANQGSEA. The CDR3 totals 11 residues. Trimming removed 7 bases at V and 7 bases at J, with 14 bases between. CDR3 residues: CSAADVGEQYF. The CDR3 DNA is TGCAGCGCAGCGGACGTTGGGGAGCAGTACTTC.

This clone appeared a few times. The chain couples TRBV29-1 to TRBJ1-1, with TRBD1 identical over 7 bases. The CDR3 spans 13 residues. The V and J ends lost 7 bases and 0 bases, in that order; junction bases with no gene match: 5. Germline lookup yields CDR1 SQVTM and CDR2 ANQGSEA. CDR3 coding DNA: TGCAGCGGCTGGGACAGCTTGAACACTGAAGCTTTCTTT. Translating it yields CSGWDSLNTEAFF.

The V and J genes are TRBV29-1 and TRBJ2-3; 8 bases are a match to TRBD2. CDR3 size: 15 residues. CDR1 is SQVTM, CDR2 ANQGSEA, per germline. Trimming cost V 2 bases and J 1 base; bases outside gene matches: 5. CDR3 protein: CSVESPGGGTDTQYF. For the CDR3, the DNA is TGCAGCGTTGAATCCCCCGGGGGGGGCACAGATACGCAGTATTTT.

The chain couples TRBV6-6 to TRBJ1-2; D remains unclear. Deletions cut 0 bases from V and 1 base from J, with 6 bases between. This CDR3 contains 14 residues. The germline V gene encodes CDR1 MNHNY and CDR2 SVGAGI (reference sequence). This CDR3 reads CASSYSLSNYGYTF. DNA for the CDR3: TGTGCCAGCAGTTACTCGCTCAGTAACTATGGCTACACCTTC.

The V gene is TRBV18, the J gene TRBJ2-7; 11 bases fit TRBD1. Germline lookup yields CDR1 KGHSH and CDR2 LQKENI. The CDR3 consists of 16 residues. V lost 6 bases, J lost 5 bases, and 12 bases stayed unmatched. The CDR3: CASSATGTGGFNEQYF. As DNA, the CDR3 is TGTGCCAGCTCCGCGACCGGGACAGGGGGTTTCAACGAGCAGTACTTC.

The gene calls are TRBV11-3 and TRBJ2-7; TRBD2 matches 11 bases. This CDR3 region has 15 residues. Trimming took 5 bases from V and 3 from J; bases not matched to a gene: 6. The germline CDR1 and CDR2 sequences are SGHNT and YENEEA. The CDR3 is CASSPTSGSRYEQYF. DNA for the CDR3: TGTGCCAGCAGCCCCACTAGCGGGAGCCGCTACGAGCAGTACTTC.

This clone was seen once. Written as DNA, the CDR3 is TGTGCCAGTAGTAGCCCCCCCGGGACGGTCCCTTTTTTGGGGGGCTACACCTTC. It specifies CASSSPPGTVPFLGGYTF. V is TRBV19 and J is TRBJ1-2; D might be TRBD1 (5 bases). Per the germline V gene, CDR1 is LNHDA and CDR2 is SQIVND (reference sequence). The V gene lost 4 bases and the J gene lost 8 bases, with 29 bases spanning the gap. The CDR3 contains 18 residues.

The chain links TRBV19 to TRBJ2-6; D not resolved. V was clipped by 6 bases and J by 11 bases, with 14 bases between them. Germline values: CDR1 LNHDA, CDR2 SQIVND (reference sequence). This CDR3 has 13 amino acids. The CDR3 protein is CASRGLILDVLTF. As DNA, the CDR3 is TGTGCCAGTAGAGGGCTCATACTTGACGTCCTGACTTTC.

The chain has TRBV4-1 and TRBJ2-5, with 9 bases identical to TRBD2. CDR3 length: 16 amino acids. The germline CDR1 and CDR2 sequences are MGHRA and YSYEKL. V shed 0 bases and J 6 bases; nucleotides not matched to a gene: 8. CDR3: CASSQEMSSGSKTQYF. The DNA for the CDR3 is TGCGCCAGCAGCCAAGAGATGAGTAGCGGGAGTAAGACCCAGTACTTC.

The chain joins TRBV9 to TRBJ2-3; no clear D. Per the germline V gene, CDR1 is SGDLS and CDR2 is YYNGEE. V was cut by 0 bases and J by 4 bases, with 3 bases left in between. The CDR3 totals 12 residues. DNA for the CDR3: TGTGCCAGCAGCGTAGGGCCAGATACGCAGTATTTT. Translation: CASSVGPDTQYF.

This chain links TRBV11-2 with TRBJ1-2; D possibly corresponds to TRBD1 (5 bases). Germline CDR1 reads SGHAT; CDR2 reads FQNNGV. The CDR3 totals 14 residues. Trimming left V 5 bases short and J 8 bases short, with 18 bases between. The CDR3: CASSTRPSGGGYTF. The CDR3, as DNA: TGTGCCAGCAGCACACGTCCGAGCGGGGGGGGCTACACCTTC.

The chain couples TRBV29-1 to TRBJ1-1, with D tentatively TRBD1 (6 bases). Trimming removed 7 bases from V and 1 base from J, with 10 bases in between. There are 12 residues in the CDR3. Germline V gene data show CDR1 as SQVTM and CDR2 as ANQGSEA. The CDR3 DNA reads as TGCAGCGGGTCACAGGGGAACACTGAAGCTTTCTTT. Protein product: CSGSQGNTEAFF.

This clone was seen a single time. CDR3 DNA sequence: TGTGCCTGGATCCTAAGCGGGGCGGGGTATGGCTACACCTTC. The encoded protein is CAWILSGAGYGYTF. The chain couples TRBV30 to TRBJ1-2; TRBD1 might be the D (5 bases). Germline V gives CDR1 GTSNPN, CDR2 SVGIG (reference sequence). Trimming removed 4 bases from V and 5 bases from J, with 17 bases in between. The CDR3 has 14 amino acids.

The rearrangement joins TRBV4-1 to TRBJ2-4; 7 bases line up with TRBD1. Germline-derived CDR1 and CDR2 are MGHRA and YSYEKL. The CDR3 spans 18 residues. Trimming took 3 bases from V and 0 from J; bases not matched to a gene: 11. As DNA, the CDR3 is TGCGCCAGCAGCCAGGGTAGACAGGGAATAGTAGCCAAAAACATTCAGTACTTC. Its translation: CASSQGRQGIVAKNIQYF.

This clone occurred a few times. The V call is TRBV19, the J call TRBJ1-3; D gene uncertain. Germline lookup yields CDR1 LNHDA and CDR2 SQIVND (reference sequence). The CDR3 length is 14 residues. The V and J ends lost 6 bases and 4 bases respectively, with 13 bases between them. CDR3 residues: CASRTGERGNTIYF. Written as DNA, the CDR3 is TGTGCCAGTAGGACGGGAGAGAGAGGAAACACCATATATTTT.

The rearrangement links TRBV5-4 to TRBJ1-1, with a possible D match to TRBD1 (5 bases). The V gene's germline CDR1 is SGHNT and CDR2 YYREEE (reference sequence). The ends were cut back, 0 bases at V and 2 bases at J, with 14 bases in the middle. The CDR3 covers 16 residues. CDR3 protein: CASSLGRGRGNTEAFF. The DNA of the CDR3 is TGTGCCAGCAGCTTGGGAAGGGGAAGAGGAAACACTGAAGCTTTCTTT.

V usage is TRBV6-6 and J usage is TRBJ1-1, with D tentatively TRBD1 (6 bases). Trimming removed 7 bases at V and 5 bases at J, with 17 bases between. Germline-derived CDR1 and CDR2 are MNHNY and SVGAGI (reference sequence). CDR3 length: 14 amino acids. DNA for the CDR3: TGTGCCAGCACCCCCGGGGGGGCGCGAACTGAAGCTTTCTTT. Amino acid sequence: CASTPGGARTEAFF.

CDR3 sequence reads: CASSRGQDNSPLHF. CDR3 nucleotides: TGCGCCAGCAGCCGGGGACAGGATAATTCACCCCTCCACTTT. This sequence joins TRBV4-1 and TRBJ1-6; 8 bases are shared with TRBD1. Germline trimming cut 4 bases from V and 5 bases from J; bases unmatched to any gene: 1. Germline CDR1 and CDR2: MGHRA and YSYEKL. This CDR3 has 14 amino acids.

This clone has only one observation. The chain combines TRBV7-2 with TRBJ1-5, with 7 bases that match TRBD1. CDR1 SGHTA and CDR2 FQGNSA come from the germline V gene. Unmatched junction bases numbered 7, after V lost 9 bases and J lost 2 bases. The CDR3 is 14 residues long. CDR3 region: CASSRGERNQPQHF. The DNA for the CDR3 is TGTGCCAGTAGCAGGGGGGAACGCAATCAGCCCCAGCATTTT.